This T cell receptor beta chain was sequenced during a study of CD4 T cells in relation to SARS-CoV-2 and coronaviruses (dated by TCRdb to the early 2020s). For context, the study as a whole: In the ViraFEST assay, PBMCs were grown with antigen for nine to eleven days, and TCR beta CDR3s were then sequenced to identify antigen-specific clonal expansions. An HIV-1 Nef peptide pool or a no-peptide culture served as the negative reference condition. At the level of individual TCR clonotypes, the study measured memory CD4+ T cell crossreactivity between SARS-CoV-2 spike protein and common cold coronavirus spike proteins. The Adaptive Biotechnologies TCR-sequencing kit was used to sequence samples from a few pre-COVID donors and the naive versus memory experiments, while other data came from Illumina-based sequencing. Shared crossreactive spike epitopes were mapped to their HLA restriction using patient-derived lymphoblastoid cell lines. For other donors in the study, expansion assays were sequenced with a different, Illumina-based TCR-beta assay.

Library prep was done by the immunoSEQ multiplex PCR assay. Concerning the study's data processing: Preprocessing removed nonproductive sequences and CDR3s not starting with C, not ending with F or W, or shorter than 7 amino acids. The MANAFEST web app identified antigen-specific clonotypes based on expansion compared with the reference and other culture wells. A clone was considered positive if significant expansion relative to the reference culture was observed in 2 of 3 replicate wells at an FDR below 0.05. For a clone to be considered positive, significant expansion relative to all other tandem wells and an odds ratio above 5 were also required. CDR3 homology was measured as pairwise Levenshtein distance, computed with the stringdist R package after trimming three terminal residues from each end. Sourced from immuneACCESS, this table was stored by TCRdb with only in-frame sequences that have V and J called. A share of the clones is absent; for the studies checked, an unresolved V gene accounts for under half, and the remainder has no known explanation. That table supplies the V and J calls and clone size; D and trimming were determined from the DNA. This sample holds about 26,000 clones; roughly 76% were observed only once. More than 9% of the sample is held by the ten biggest clonotypes.

The study at large found these results: In about 60% of donors, memory CD4+ clonotypes turned up that crossrecognized SARS-CoV-2 and at least one common cold coronavirus spike. Crossreactive clones showed significantly weaker SARS-CoV-2-driven expansion than monoreactive clones, consistent with antigenic imprinting. No donor contributed both pre-pandemic and post-infection samples, which limited tracing the source of pre-existing responses. Small numbers of patients and of tested TCRs limited the study. Crossreactivity analysis was centred on spike protein, so crossreactivity against other viral proteins was not assessed.

CD4+ T cells from unexposed donors were collected before the COVID-19 pandemic (2011-2018). After less than eleven days of culture, CD4+ T cells were isolated with the EasySep CD4+ T cell isolation kit. As cell numbers permitted, CD4+ T cells from unexposed donors were tested for reactivity to SARS-CoV-2 S and N and to four common cold coronavirus spike pools. Two million PBMCs per well were cultured in IMDM with about 4.9% human AB serum and around 10 IU/ml IL-2. Half of the culture medium was replaced with fresh IL-2-containing medium on days 3 and 7. In general, every peptide culture condition was set up in three replicate wells. The leukapheresis product for the unexposed donors was obtained through commercial purchase. Ficoll-Paque PLUS gradient centrifugation was used to isolate PBMCs from either whole blood or leukapheresis product. PBMCs were either cryopreserved at -140 degrees C or used fresh in the expansion assay. The QIAamp Micro DNA Kit was used to extract genomic DNA from the CD4+ T cells.

This clone was recorded a few times. Its antigen is currently not known. No base-level quality is on record; no much larger clone is a single base apart. Material: CD4+ T cells from PBMCs, cultured in vitro. The TCR comes from a human donor in good health.

The DNA sequence follows: TGTGCCAGCAGCTTACAGTCGACACCCCTCCACTTT. It encodes CASSLQSTPLHF. The chain couples TRBV7-2 to TRBJ1-6; the D gene lacks a confident call. The germline V gene gives CDR1 as SGHTA and CDR2 as FQGNSA. V loses 2 bases, J loses 11 bases, and the germline ends lie 7 bases apart. The CDR3, from cysteine to phenylalanine, totals 12 residues. CDR3 DNA only is kept here, 36 bases in frame from base 1.